The T cell receptor beta chain under discussion was sequenced for a study of T-cell memory formation after mild COVID-19. Barcoded TCR alpha and TCR beta cDNA libraries with UMIs came from 5'RACE using constant-segment primers. TCRdb reprocessed the 5' RACE reads via MiXCR and lists one record per CDR3 protein. Altogether just under 350,000 distinct CDR3 sequences are present, around 13% being singletons, with the ten largest covering about a fifth. Looked up from germline, CDR1 is SQVTM and CDR2 is ANQGSEA. The CDR3 length is 12 residues. The germline V and J ends were trimmed by 5 bases and 7 bases, with 14 bases remaining between them. The study, taken as a whole, reports: Some clones that responded were present in memory (sampled pre-infection), which suggests cross-reactive memory joined.

There are a few counts of this clonotype. Its antigen is still unknown. This sequence was found in a man in his late teens or twenties who had mild COVID-19 (a few samples of this study predate the infection). Cell type and time point are not known. The chain couples TRBV29-1 to TRBJ2-5; no firm D call. Sequenced: PBMCs or a T cell subset sorted from them (not recorded which). This chain's CDR3 is CSVTPRPATQYF. CDR3 DNA sequence: TGCAGCGTTACACCCCGACCGGCGACCCAGTACTTC.